Below are 3 T cell receptor beta chains sequenced from a single sample in a study of graft-versus-host responses after intestinal transplantation. The plating included approximately 200,000 irradiated, violet-dye-labeled stimulator cells together with approximately 200,000 CFSE-labeled responder cells. Assay: immunoSEQ multiplex PCR; the TCRdb copy retains only in-frame clones and omits some. This sample yields 8,500 to 11,000 clones, of which roughly a third are seen a single time; about 13% belongs to the top ten. Material: alloreactive CD8+ T cells from a mixed lymphocyte reaction culture, obtained before intestinal transplant. The subset denotes: CFSE-low proliferating T cells sorted from approximately six-day pre-transplant mixed lymphocyte reaction (GvH or HvG direction). The receptors shown here come from a human patient who received an intestinal transplant.

The chain links TRBV10-3 to TRBJ2-1, with D unclear. This CDR3 has 16 residues. In germline, CDR1 is ENHRY, CDR2 SYGVKD. V was trimmed by 4 bases and J by 0 bases, leaving 13 bases between them. CDR3 in amino acids: CAISVRHLSSYNEQFF. DNA of the CDR3: TGTGCCATCAGTGTTCGACACCTGAGCTCCTACAATGAGCAGTTCTTC.

The chain joins TRBV27 to TRBJ2-7; 8 bases align to TRBD2. The CDR3 loop spans 14 amino acids. Germline V gives CDR1 MNHEY, CDR2 SMNVEV (reference sequence). V lost 5 bases to trimming and J lost 4 bases; unmatched junction nucleotides: 7. The CDR3: CASSPGLGVYEQYF. The CDR3 DNA follows: TGTGCCAGCAGTCCGGGACTAGGGGTGTACGAGCAGTACTTC.

This clone was detected only once. This chain joins TRBV18 and TRBJ2-3, with 10 positions matching TRBD2. The germline gives CDR1 KGHSH, CDR2 LQKENI. The CDR3 runs 19 residues. J lost 3 bases, V lost 3 bases, and 15 bases had no gene match. Here the CDR3 reads CASSPFPWSASGRTDTQYF. The CDR3 nucleotides are TGTGCCAGCTCACCCTTCCCGTGGTCCGCTAGCGGGAGAACAGATACGCAGTATTTT.